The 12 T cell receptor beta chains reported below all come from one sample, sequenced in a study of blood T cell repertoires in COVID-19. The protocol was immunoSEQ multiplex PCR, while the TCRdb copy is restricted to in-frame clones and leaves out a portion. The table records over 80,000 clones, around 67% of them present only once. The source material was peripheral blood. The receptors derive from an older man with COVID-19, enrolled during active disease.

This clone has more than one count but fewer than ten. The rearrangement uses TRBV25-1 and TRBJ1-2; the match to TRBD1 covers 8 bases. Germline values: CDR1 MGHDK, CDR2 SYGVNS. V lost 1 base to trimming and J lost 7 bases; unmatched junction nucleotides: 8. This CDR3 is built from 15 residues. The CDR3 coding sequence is TGTGCCAGCAGTGAATCCGCAGGGGGCAGAGTTGGCTACACCTTC. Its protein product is CASSESAGGRVGYTF.

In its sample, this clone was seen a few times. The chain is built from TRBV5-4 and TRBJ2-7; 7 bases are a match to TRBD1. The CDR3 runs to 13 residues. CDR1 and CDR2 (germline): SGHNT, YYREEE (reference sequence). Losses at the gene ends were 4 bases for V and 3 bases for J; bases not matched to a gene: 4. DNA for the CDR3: TGTGCCAGCAGCCCGACAGGGAACTACGAGCAGTACTTC. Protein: CASSPTGNYEQYF. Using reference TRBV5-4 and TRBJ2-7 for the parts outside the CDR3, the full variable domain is ETGVTQSPTHLIKTRGQQVTLRCSSQSGHNTVSWYQQALGQGPQFIFQYYREEENGRGNFPPRFSGLQFPNYSSELNVNALELDDSALYLCASSPTGNYEQYFGPGTRLTVT.

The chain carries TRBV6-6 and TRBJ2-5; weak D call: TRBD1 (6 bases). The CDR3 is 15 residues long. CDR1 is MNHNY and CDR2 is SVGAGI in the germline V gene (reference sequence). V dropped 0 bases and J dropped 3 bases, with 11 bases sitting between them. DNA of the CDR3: TGTGCCAGCAGTTACTCGAACAGGGTTAAAGAGACCCAGTACTTC. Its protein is CASSYSNRVKETQYF.

The DNA of the CDR3 is TGTGCCAGCAGTTATTGGCTAGCGGGATCCTACGAGCAGTACTTC. This sequence encodes CASSYWLAGSYEQYF. The chain couples TRBV27 to TRBJ2-7; TRBD2 matches 9 bases. Germline trimming cut 4 bases from V and 1 base from J; bases unmatched to any gene: 5. This CDR3 has 15 amino acids. Per the germline V gene, CDR1 is MNHEY and CDR2 is SMNVEV (reference sequence).

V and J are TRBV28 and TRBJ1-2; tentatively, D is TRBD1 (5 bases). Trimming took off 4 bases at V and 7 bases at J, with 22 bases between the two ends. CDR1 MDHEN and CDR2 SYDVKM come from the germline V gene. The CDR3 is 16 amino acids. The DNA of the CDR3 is TGTGCCAGCAGTTCCACCCCCGGGACTCCCGGAGGTGGCTACACCTTC. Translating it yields CASSSTPGTPGGGYTF.

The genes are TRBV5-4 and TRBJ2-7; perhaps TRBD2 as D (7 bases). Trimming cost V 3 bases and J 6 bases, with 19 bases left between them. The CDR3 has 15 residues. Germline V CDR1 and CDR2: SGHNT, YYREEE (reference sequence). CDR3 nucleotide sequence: TGTGCCAGCAGCTCCGGGGGGCCATACCTCGCCGAGCAGTACTTC. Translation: CASSSGGPYLAEQYF.

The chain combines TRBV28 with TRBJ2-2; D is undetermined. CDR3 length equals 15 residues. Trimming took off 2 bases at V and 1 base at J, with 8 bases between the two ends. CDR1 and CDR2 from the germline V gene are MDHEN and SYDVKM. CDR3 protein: CASSLVLRNTGELFF. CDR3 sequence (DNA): TGTGCCAGCAGTTTAGTCTTGCGGAACACCGGGGAGCTGTTTTTT. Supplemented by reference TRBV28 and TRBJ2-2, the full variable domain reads DVKVTQSSRYLVKRTGEKVFLECVQDMDHENMFWYRQDPGLGLRLIYFSYDVKMKEKGDIPEGYSVSREKKERFSLILESASTNQTSMYLCASSLVLRNTGELFFGEGSRLTVL.

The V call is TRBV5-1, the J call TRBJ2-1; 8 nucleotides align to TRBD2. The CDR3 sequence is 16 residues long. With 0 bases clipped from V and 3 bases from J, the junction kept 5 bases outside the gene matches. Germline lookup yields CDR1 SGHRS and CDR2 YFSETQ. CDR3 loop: CASSLDPAGDYNEQFF. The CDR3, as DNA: TGCGCCAGCAGCTTGGATCCAGCGGGAGACTACAATGAGCAGTTCTTC. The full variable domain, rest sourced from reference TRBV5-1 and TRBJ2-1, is KAGVTQTPRYLIKTRGQQVTLSCSPISGHRSVSWYQQTPGQGLQFLFEYFSETQRNKGNFPGRFSGRQFSNSRSEMNVSTLELGDSALYLCASSLDPAGDYNEQFFGPGTRLTVL.

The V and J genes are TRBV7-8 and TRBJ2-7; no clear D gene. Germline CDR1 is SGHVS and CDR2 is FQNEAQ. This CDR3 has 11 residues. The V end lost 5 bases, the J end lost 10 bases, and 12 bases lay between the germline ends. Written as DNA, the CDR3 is TGTGCCAGCAGCCTTGACTTCCGTCAGTACTTC. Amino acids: CASSLDFRQYF.

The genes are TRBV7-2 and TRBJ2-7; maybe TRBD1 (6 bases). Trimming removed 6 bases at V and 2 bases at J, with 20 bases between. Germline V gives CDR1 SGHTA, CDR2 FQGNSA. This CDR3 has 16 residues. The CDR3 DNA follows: TGTGCCAGCAGTCGTGCGGCACAGGGAGTAACCTACGAGCAGTACTTC. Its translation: CASSRAAQGVTYEQYF.

Written as DNA, the CDR3 is TGTGCCAGCAGTGCACGAGGACAGGGGGGGAATCAGCCCCAGCATTTT. Its protein product is CASSARGQGGNQPQHF. This chain uses TRBV6-1 with TRBJ1-5, with 10 positions matching TRBD1. Trimming removed 4 bases from V and 4 bases from J; junction bases left unmatched: 7. CDR1 and CDR2 from the germline V gene are MNHNS and SASEGT. CDR3 length: 16 amino acids.

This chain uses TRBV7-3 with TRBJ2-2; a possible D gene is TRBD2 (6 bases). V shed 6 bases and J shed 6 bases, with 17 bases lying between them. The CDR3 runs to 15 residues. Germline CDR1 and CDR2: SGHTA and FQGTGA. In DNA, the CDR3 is TGTGCCAGCAGTACCGGGCGGGGTTTGCCCGGGGAGCTGTTTTTT. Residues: CASSTGRGLPGELFF.